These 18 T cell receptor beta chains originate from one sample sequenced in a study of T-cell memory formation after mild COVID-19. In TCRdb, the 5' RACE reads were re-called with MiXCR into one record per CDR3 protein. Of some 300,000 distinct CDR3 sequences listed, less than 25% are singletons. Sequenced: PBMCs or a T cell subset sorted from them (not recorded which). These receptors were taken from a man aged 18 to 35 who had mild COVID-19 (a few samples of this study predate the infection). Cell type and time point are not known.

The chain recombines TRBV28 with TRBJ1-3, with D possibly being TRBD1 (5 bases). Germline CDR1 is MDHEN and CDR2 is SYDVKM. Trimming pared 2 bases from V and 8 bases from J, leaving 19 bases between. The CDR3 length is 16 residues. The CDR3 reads CASSLPHARDGDTIYF. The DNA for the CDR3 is TGTGCCAGCAGTTTACCCCACGCCAGGGACGGAGACACCATATATTTT.

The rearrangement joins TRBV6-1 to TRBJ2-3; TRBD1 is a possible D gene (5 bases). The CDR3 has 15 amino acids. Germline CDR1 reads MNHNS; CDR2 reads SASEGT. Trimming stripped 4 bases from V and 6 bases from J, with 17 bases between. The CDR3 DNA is TGTGCCAGCAGTGGCAAAGGCCAGGGATGGGATACGCAGTATTTT. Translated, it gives CASSGKGQGWDTQYF.

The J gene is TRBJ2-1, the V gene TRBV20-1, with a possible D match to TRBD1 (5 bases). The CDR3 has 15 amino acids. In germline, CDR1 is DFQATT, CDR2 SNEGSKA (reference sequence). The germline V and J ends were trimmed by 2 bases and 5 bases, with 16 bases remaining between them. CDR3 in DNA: TGCAGTGCTAGACCTCGTATAGGGGCCAACAATGAGCAGTTCTTC. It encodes CSARPRIGANNEQFF.

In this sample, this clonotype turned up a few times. For the CDR3, the DNA is TGTGCCAGCACCCCGAGCAGCAATCAGCCCCAGCATTTT. Amino acids: CASTPSSNQPQHF. The rearrangement links TRBV12-3 or TRBV12-4 to TRBJ1-5; no clear D. The V end lost 7 bases, the J end lost 1 base, and 8 bases lay between the germline ends. CDR3 length equals 13 residues.

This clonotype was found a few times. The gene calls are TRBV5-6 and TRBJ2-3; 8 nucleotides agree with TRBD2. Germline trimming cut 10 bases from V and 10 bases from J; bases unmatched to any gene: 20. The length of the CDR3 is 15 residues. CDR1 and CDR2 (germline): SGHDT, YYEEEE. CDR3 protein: CAGSVYSGTRGAQYF. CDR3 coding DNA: TGTGCCGGCTCCGTCTATAGCGGGACTAGGGGGGCGCAGTATTTT.

The CDR3 protein is CSVIRGRLNTEAFF. The CDR3 DNA reads TGCAGCGTGATCCGGGGACGACTGAACACTGAAGCTTTCTTT. V gene TRBV29-1 combines with J gene TRBJ1-1; tentative D call: TRBD1 (5 bases). Deletions cut 6 bases from V and 0 bases from J, with 14 bases between. This CDR3 has 14 amino acids. Germline-derived CDR1 and CDR2 are SQVTM and ANQGSEA.

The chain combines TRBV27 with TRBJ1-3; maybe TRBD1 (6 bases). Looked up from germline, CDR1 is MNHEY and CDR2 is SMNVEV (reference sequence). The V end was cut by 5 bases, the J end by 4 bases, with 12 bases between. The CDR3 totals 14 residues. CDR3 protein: CASSGGSTGNTIYF. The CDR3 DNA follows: TGTGCCAGCAGTGGGGGCAGTACCGGAAACACCATATATTTT.

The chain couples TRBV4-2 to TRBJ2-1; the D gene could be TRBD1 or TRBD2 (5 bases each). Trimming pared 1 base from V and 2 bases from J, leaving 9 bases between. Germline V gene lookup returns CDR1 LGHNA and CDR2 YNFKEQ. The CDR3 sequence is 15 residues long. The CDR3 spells CASSQVRGAYNEQFF. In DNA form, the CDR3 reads TGTGCCAGCAGCCAAGTAAGAGGGGCCTACAATGAGCAGTTCTTC.

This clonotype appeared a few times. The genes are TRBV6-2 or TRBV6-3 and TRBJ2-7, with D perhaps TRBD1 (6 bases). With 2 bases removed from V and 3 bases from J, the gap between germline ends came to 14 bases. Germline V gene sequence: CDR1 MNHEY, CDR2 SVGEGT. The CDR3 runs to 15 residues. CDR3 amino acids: CASSYVPGQIYEQYV. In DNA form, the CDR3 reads TGTGCCAGCAGTTACGTTCCAGGACAGATCTACGAGCAGTACGTC.

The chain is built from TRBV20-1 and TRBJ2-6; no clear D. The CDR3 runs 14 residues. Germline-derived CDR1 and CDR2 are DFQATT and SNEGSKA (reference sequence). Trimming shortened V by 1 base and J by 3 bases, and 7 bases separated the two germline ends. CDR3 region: CSARASYGANVLTF. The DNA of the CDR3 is TGCAGTGCTAGAGCCTCTTATGGGGCCAACGTCCTGACTTTC.

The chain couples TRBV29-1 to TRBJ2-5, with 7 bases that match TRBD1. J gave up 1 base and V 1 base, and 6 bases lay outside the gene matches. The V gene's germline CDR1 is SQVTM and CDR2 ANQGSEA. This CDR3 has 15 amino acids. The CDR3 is CSVEGGTELQETQYF. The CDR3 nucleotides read TGCAGCGTTGAAGGGGGGACAGAACTCCAAGAGACCCAGTACTTC.

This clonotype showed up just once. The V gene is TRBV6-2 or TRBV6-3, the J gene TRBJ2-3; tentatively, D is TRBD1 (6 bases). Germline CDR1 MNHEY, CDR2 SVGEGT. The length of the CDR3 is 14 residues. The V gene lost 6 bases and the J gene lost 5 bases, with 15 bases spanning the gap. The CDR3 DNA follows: TGTGCCAGCAGCCCCATCAGGGGAATAGATACGCAGTATTTT. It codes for CASSPIRGIDTQYF.

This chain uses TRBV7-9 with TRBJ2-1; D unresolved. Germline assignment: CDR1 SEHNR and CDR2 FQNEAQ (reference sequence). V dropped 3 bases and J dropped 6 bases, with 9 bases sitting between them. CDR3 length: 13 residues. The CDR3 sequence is CASSFSQSNEQFF. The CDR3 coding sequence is TGTGCCAGCAGCTTCTCCCAATCCAATGAGCAGTTCTTC.

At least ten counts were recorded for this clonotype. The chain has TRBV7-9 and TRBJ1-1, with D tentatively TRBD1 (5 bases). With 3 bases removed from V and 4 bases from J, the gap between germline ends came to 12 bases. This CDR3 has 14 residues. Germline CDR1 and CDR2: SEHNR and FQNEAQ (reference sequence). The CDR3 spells CASSFGTLVTEAFF. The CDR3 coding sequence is TGTGCCAGCAGCTTCGGGACGTTGGTCACTGAAGCTTTCTTT.

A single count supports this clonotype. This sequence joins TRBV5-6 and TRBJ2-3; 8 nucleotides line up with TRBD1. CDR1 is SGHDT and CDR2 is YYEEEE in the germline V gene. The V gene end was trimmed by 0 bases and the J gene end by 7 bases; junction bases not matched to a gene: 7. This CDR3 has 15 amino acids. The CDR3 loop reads CASSLAQGARYTQYF. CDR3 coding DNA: TGTGCCAGCAGCTTGGCCCAGGGGGCGCGATATACGCAGTATTTT. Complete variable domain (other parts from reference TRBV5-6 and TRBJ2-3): DAGVTQSPTHLIKTRGQQVTLRCSPKSGHDTVSWYQQALGQGPQFIFQYYEEEERQRGNFPDRFSGHQFPNYSSELNVNALLLGDSALYLCASSLAQGARYTQYFGPGTRLTVL.

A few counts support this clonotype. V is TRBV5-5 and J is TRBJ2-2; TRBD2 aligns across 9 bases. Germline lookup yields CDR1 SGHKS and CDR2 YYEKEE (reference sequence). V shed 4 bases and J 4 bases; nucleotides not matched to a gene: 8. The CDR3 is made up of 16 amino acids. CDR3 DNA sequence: TGTGCCAGCAGCACGGAGAGCGGGGGGATCACCGGGGAGCTGTTTTTT. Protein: CASSTESGGITGELFF.

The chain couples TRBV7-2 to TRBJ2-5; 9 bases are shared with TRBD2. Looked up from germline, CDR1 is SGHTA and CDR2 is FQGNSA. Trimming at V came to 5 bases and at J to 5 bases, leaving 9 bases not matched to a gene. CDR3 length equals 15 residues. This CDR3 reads CASSRGRGGPETQYF. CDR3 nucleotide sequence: TGTGCCAGCAGCCGTGGGCGGGGGGGCCCGGAGACCCAGTACTTC.

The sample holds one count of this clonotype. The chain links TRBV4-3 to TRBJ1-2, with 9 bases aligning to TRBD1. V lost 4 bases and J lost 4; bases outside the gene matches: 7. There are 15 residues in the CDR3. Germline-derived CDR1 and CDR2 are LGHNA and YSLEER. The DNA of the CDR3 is TGCGCCAGCAGCCCGGACAGGGGCCTCTTCTATGGCTACACCTTC. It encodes CASSPDRGLFYGYTF.